This entry features one T cell receptor (beta chain) sequence. Its antigen is unidentified. This specimen comes from a study of Ad26.COV2.S vaccination and SARS-CoV-2 variants. Study-wide background: The authors gave Ad26.COV2.S intramuscularly, either once or twice 56 days apart.

The method was immunoSEQ multiplex PCR; TCRdb's version includes in-frame clones alone and lacks a portion of them. The sample carries over 400,000 clones, approximately 92% recorded once. Germline lookup yields CDR1 SGHRS and CDR2 YFSETQ. This CDR3 region has 15 residues. The junction had 6 bases not matched to a gene; V was cut back by 4 bases and J by 2 bases. Treatment denoted: roughly 20 received Ad26.COV2.S at low or high dose, single or two shots; roughly five received placebo; per-sample allocation not given. The study sampled participants on day 63 after the first vaccine or placebo injection. General observations from the study: Ad26.COV2.S recipients had broader spike-specific TCRs (P = 0.0014).

The chain carries TRBV5-1 and TRBJ1-2, with TRBD1 identical over 9 bases. The clonotype comes from a person aged 18-65 years who received the Ad26.COV2.S COVID-19 vaccine or a placebo. Sequencing used peripheral blood, obtained in a trial of Ad26.COV2.S vaccine versus placebo. CDR3 in amino acids: CASSLDRGRNYGYTF. The CDR3 nucleotides are TGCGCCAGCAGCCTGGACAGGGGCCGGAACTATGGCTACACCTTC. The complete variable domain, with remaining parts taken from reference TRBV5-1 and TRBJ1-2, reads KAGVTQTPRYLIKTRGQQVTLSCSPISGHRSVSWYQQTPGQGLQFLFEYFSETQRNKGNFPGRFSGRQFSNSRSEMNVSTLELGDSALYLCASSLDRGRNYGYTFGSGTRLTVV.